This T cell receptor beta chain was captured in a study of metastatic and nonmetastatic thyroid tumors. Study as a whole: Repertoires of blood and of tissue (tumor or nodule) from malignant and benign thyroid patients were compared.

Authors' data handling: Clinicopathological groups supplied CDR3 differences that were used to build a distant-metastasis classifier for papillary thyroid cancer. From the PCR reads, TCRdb re-called clones with MiXCR. What appears here as the V and J calls and clone size reflects TCRdb's work, not the paper's. The data hold over 15,000 clones, with 25% to 35% observed a single time. General observations from the study: Reports indicated that malignant thyroid tumors showed significantly higher TCR beta diversity than benign nodules did, in blood and tumor.

Germline V lookup: CDR1 SGHNT, CDR2 YENEEA. This CDR3 has 13 residues. The ends were cut back, 2 bases at V and 8 bases at J, with 12 bases in the middle. A word on this clone: Its antigen is unknown.

Thyroid surgery was preceded by no treatment in any patient. The sequence came from a female donor with papillary thyroid cancer or a benign thyroid nodule (not recorded which). Some clones in this sample may be carry-over from other donors' samples. Sequencing was done on a sample of tumor tissue. The chain joins TRBV11-3 to TRBJ1-1; D not certain. The CDR3 DNA sequence: TGTGCCAGCAGCTTATCGGTCGAGCGAGAAGCTTTCTTT. The encoded protein is CASSLSVEREAFF.